This T cell receptor beta chain appears in the sequencing data of a study of CD8 T cells in ankylosing spondylitis. Study-level results: Characteristic, it appeared, of ankylosing spondylitis blood was a TCR beta motif of several highly homologous variants.

TCRdb reprocessed the 5' RACE reads with MiXCR, giving one entry per CDR3 protein. The data hold about 340,000 distinct CDR3 sequences, with 8% observed a single time. V shed 5 bases, J shed 7 bases, and the junction held 12 bases outside the gene matches. Germline loops: CDR1 SGHRS, CDR2 YFSETQ. The CDR3 runs to 16 residues. As concerns this clonotype: Its antigen is not identified.

Sequenced: blood, either unsorted or a sorted T cell fraction (not recorded which). This receptor was obtained from a male donor with ankylosing spondylitis. This sequence joins TRBV5-1 and TRBJ1-2, with 12 bases lining up with TRBD1. CDR3 coding DNA: TGCGCCAGCAGTCAAGAACCGGGACAGGGGGCGCTTGGCTACACCTTC. Its protein is CASSQEPGQGALGYTF.